A single sample is the source of the 21 T cell receptor beta chains below, sequenced in a study of CD8+ T cells in alopecia areata. Sequencing relied on a cDNA template that was reverse transcribed from extracted RNA. Sequencing used immunoSEQ multiplex PCR; TCRdb keeps in-frame clones, though not all of them. Of 98,000 or so clones in the sample, approximately 50% were seen once. The sequenced material came from NKG2D-low CD8+ T cells sorted from blood. These receptors were taken from a human donor with alopecia areata.

The genes are TRBV5-8 and TRBJ2-3; 13 bases agree with TRBD2. Germline CDR1 SGHTS, CDR2 YDEGEE. Trimming at V came to 0 bases and at J to 5 bases, leaving 0 bases not matched to a gene. This CDR3 has 15 amino acids. The CDR3 region is CASSLGLAGGDTQYF. CDR3 DNA sequence: TGTGCCAGCAGCTTGGGACTAGCGGGAGGAGATACGCAGTATTTT. The full variable domain, with the rest looked up from reference TRBV5-8 and TRBJ2-3, is EAGVTQSPTHLIKTRGQQATLRCSPISGHTSVYWYQQALGLGLQFLLWYDEGEERNRGNFPPRFSGRQFPNYSSELNVNALELEDSALYLCASSLGLAGGDTQYFGPGTRLTVL.

V is TRBV7-9 and J is TRBJ1-1; the D is unclear. V was cut by 6 bases and J by 1 base, with 9 bases left in between. Germline assignment: CDR1 SEHNR and CDR2 FQNEAQ (reference sequence). The CDR3 has 13 amino acids. The CDR3 loop is CASRFPGNTEAFF. CDR3 nucleotide sequence: TGTGCCAGCAGGTTCCCAGGGAACACTGAAGCTTTCTTT.

This clone was observed a few times. J is TRBJ2-4 and V is TRBV19; 9 nucleotides line up with TRBD1. Germline lookup yields CDR1 LNHDA and CDR2 SQIVND (reference sequence). CDR3 length equals 19 residues. Unmatched junction bases numbered 23, after V lost 7 bases and J lost 7 bases. CDR3 in amino acids: CASTKQGADGRGSLNIQYF. The CDR3 DNA reads TGTGCCAGTACCAAACAGGGGGCCGATGGGAGAGGCTCACTCAACATTCAGTACTTC.

This clone was seen once. The rearrangement links TRBV5-6 to TRBJ2-1; no clear D gene. The germline CDR1 and CDR2 sequences are SGHDT and YYEEEE. Trimming cost V 2 bases and J 8 bases, with 8 bases left between them. The CDR3 loop spans 12 amino acids. Here the CDR3 DNA reads TGTGCCAGCAGCTTCACACGTTATGAGCAGTTCTTC. Encoded protein: CASSFTRYEQFF.

The chain recombines TRBV27 with TRBJ1-2; D unresolved. Germline V lookup: CDR1 MNHEY, CDR2 SMNVEV (reference sequence). With 3 bases removed from V and 8 bases from J, the gap between germline ends came to 13 bases. There are 13 residues in the CDR3. Here the CDR3 DNA reads TGTGCCAGCAGTTTGGGGAGTTCGGGCGGCTACACCTTC. This sequence encodes CASSLGSSGGYTF.

The CDR3 nucleotides are TGTGCCAGCTACGCGGGACAGGGCTCCTACGAGCAGTACTTC. This codes for CASYAGQGSYEQYF. The V gene is TRBV7-8, the J gene TRBJ2-7; TRBD1 agrees at 9 bases. J was trimmed by 0 bases and V by 8 bases; bases with no gene match: 5. CDR1 and CDR2 (germline): SGHVS, FQNEAQ. The CDR3 consists of 14 residues. Complete variable domain (other parts from reference TRBV7-8 and TRBJ2-7): GAGVSQSPRYKVAKRGQDVALRCDPISGHVSLFWYQQALGQGPEFLTYFQNEAQLDKSGLPSDRFFAERPEGSVSTLKIQRTQQEDSAVYLCASYAGQGSYEQYFGPGTRLTVT.

The chain joins TRBV9 to TRBJ2-7; no definite D call. From germline, CDR1 is SGDLS and CDR2 YYNGEE. V lost 4 bases and J lost 0, with 8 bases in between. The CDR3 contains 13 residues. CDR3 DNA sequence: TGTGCCAGCAGCCCGAAAGGCTCCTACGAGCAGTACTTC. Amino acid sequence: CASSPKGSYEQYF.

The V gene is TRBV7-9, the J gene TRBJ2-5, with 10 bases identical to TRBD2. Looked up from germline, CDR1 is SEHNR and CDR2 is FQNEAQ (reference sequence). After removal of 4 bases from V and 4 bases from J, the junction contained 9 bases not matched to a gene. This CDR3 has 16 residues. In DNA form, the CDR3 reads TGTGCCAGCAGCTCCCAAAGCGGGAGGGCCCTAGAGACCCAGTACTTC. It codes for CASSSQSGRALETQYF.

This chain links TRBV4-1 with TRBJ2-4; possible D gene TRBD1, 5 bases. This CDR3 contains 15 residues. Germline V lookup: CDR1 MGHRA, CDR2 YSYEKL. The V gene lost 2 bases and the J gene lost 0 bases, with 8 bases spanning the gap. For the CDR3, the DNA is TGCGCCAGCAGCCAAAGACAGCTAGCCAAAAACATTCAGTACTTC. Protein sequence: CASSQRQLAKNIQYF.

The chain uses TRBV6-5 and TRBJ2-4; maybe TRBD1 (5 bases). CDR1 and CDR2 from the germline V gene are MNHEY and SVGAGI. CDR3 size: 12 residues. The V end was cut by 7 bases, the J end by 7 bases, with 11 bases between. The CDR3 sequence: CASMTEQNIQYF. The CDR3 DNA follows: TGTGCCAGCATGACAGAGCAGAACATTCAGTACTTC.

The rearrangement links TRBV28 to TRBJ1-5, with 7 nucleotides matching TRBD1. This CDR3 has 16 amino acids. CDR1 MDHEN and CDR2 SYDVKM come from the germline V gene. The V and J ends lost 6 bases and 1 base, in that order; junction bases with no gene match: 9. The CDR3 DNA is TGTGCCAGCAGAAATCCGACAGGGTGGAGCAATCAGCCCCAGCATTTT. Translating gives CASRNPTGWSNQPQHF.

The chain has TRBV27 and TRBJ2-1; D tentatively reads TRBD1 or TRBD2 (5 bases each). Trimming cost V 6 bases and J 5 bases, with 17 bases left between them. CDR3 length equals 15 residues. Germline CDR1 reads MNHEY; CDR2 reads SMNVEV (reference sequence). For the CDR3, the DNA is TGTGCCAGCAGACCTGAATACGGGGCACACAATGAGCAGTTCTTC. Encoded protein: CASRPEYGAHNEQFF.

Written as DNA, the CDR3 is TGCGCCAGCAGCTTATCCGGGACGGACGCTTATGGCTACACCTTC. Protein sequence: CASSLSGTDAYGYTF. The chain recombines TRBV5-1 with TRBJ1-2; D may be TRBD1 (5 bases). The CDR3 runs to 15 residues. The V end was cut by 2 bases, the J end by 5 bases, with 16 bases between. Germline-derived CDR1 and CDR2 are SGHRS and YFSETQ. Full variable domain (missing parts from reference TRBV5-1 and TRBJ1-2): KAGVTQTPRYLIKTRGQQVTLSCSPISGHRSVSWYQQTPGQGLQFLFEYFSETQRNKGNFPGRFSGRQFSNSRSEMNVSTLELGDSALYLCASSLSGTDAYGYTFGSGTRLTVV.

This clone appeared a few times. J is TRBJ1-1 and V is TRBV5-1; 8 bases are shared with TRBD1. The CDR3 contains 14 residues. Germline V lookup: CDR1 SGHRS, CDR2 YFSETQ. V dropped 1 base and J dropped 4; count of bases not matched to a gene: 3. CDR3 region: CASSLKQGGTEAFF. The CDR3 region has the DNA TGCGCCAGCAGCTTGAAACAGGGGGGCACTGAAGCTTTCTTT.

CDR3 residues: CASSEAGPLAGRAKNIQYF. The CDR3 DNA sequence: TGTGCCAGCAGTGAAGCCGGACCTCTGGCAGGGAGGGCCAAAAACATTCAGTACTTC. The chain uses TRBV6-1 and TRBJ2-4; D possibly corresponds to TRBD2 (6 bases). Trimming took off 0 bases at V and 1 base at J, with 19 bases between the two ends. CDR1 is MNHNS, CDR2 SASEGT, per germline. The CDR3 runs to 19 residues.

This rearrangement joins TRBV4-1 to TRBJ1-1; 9 bases align to TRBD1. V dropped 2 bases and J dropped 1; count of bases not matched to a gene: 2. The CDR3 is 15 amino acids. Germline V gene data show CDR1 as MGHRA and CDR2 as YSYEKL. The CDR3 sequence: CASSQTGGANTEAFF. Written as DNA, the CDR3 is TGCGCCAGCAGCCAAACAGGGGGCGCGAACACTGAAGCTTTCTTT.

This chain joins TRBV11-1 and TRBJ1-2; D is unclear. The CDR3 totals 12 residues. CDR1 is SGHAT and CDR2 is FQDESV in the germline V gene (reference sequence). The V end lost 3 bases, the J end lost 6 bases, and 8 bases lay between the germline ends. The CDR3 region has the DNA TGTGCCAGCAGCTTGGAGAACCATGGCTACACCTTC. As protein: CASSLENHGYTF.

The genes are TRBV28 and TRBJ1-5, with a possible D match to TRBD1 (5 bases). The CDR3 sequence is 14 residues long. Germline loops: CDR1 MDHEN, CDR2 SYDVKM. The V gene lost 6 bases and the J gene lost 4 bases, with 13 bases spanning the gap. In nucleotides, the CDR3 is TGTGCCAGCAGAGCGACAGTTTCTAATCAGCCCCAGCATTTT. This translates into CASRATVSNQPQHF.

This chain uses TRBV21-1 with TRBJ2-5. TRBV21-1 counts as a pseudogene. The CDR3 consists of 8 residues. The CDR3 protein is CATLPTNF. The CDR3 coding sequence is TGTGCCACCCTCCCCACCAACTTC.

V is TRBV30 and J is TRBJ1-1, with D tentatively TRBD1 (5 bases). With 5 bases removed from V and 6 bases from J, the gap between germline ends came to 13 bases. The CDR3 extends over 12 amino acids. Germline V lookup: CDR1 GTSNPN, CDR2 SVGIG (reference sequence). This CDR3 reads CAWGAGTAEAFF. CDR3 nucleotide sequence: TGTGCCTGGGGGGCGGGGACGGCTGAAGCTTTCTTT.

The chain combines TRBV19 with TRBJ2-7; TRBD2 aligns across 9 bases. Germline lookup yields CDR1 LNHDA and CDR2 SQIVND (reference sequence). There are 16 residues in the CDR3. V lost 5 bases to trimming and J lost 2 bases; unmatched junction nucleotides: 10. This CDR3 is CASSLGSGRFAYEQYF. The CDR3 DNA follows: TGTGCCAGTAGTTTAGGAAGCGGGAGGTTCGCCTACGAGCAGTACTTC.